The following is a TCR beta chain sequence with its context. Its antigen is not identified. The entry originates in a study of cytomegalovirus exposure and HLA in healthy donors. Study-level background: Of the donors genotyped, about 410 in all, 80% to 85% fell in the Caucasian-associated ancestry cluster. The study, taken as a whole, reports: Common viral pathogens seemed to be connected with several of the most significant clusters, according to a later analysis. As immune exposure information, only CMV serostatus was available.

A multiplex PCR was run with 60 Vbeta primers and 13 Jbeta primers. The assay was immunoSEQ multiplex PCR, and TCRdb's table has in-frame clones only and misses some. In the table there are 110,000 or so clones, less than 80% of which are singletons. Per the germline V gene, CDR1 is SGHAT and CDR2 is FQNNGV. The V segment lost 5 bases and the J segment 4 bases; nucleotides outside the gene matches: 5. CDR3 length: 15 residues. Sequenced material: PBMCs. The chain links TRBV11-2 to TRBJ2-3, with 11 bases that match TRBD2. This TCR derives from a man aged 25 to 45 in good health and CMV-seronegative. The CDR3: CASSATSGKSDTQYF. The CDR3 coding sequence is TGTGCCAGCAGCGCGACTAGCGGGAAGTCAGATACGCAGTATTTT.